One and the same sample provided the 4 T cell receptor beta chains below, sequenced in a study of blood T cell repertoires in COVID-19. Assay: immunoSEQ multiplex PCR; the TCRdb copy retains only in-frame clones and omits some. The table includes some 160,000 clones, approximately 88% detected once. Material for sequencing was peripheral blood. These receptors were taken from a man in his sixties with acute or convalescent COVID-19.

A word on this clone: This sample includes further DNA sequences coding for the same CDR3. The chain combines TRBV6-5 with TRBJ2-1, with D tentatively TRBD2 (5 bases). CDR1 and CDR2 from the germline V gene are MNHEY and SVGAGI. The V and J ends lost 2 bases and 6 bases respectively, with 11 bases between them. CDR3 length: 14 residues. CDR3 region: CASSYGLAFNEQFF. The CDR3 DNA sequence: TGTGCCAGCAGTTACGGGCTAGCCTTCAATGAGCAGTTCTTC.

The J gene is TRBJ2-3, the V gene TRBV5-1; 9 bases align to TRBD1. This CDR3 contains 16 residues. With 4 bases clipped from V and 1 base from J, the junction kept 7 bases outside the gene matches. CDR1 and CDR2 (germline): SGHRS, YFSETQ. As DNA, the CDR3 is TGCGCCAGCAGCCCGGGACAGGGAAGAGGCACAGATACGCAGTATTTT. Amino acids: CASSPGQGRGTDTQYF.

The CDR3 coding sequence is TGTGCCAGCAGTGTTAACATCTATGGCTACACCTTC. This gives the protein CASSVNIYGYTF. This chain connects TRBV2 to TRBJ1-2; D not certain. V shed 4 bases and J shed 4 bases, with 7 bases lying between them. Germline-derived CDR1 and CDR2 are SNHLY and FYNNEI. The CDR3 consists of 12 residues.

This clone has a handful of counts. The V gene is TRBV7-9, the J gene TRBJ1-2; D uncertain. Trimming shortened V by 1 base and J by 1 base, and 7 bases separated the two germline ends. The V gene's germline CDR1 is SEHNR and CDR2 FQNEAQ (reference sequence). The CDR3 runs 14 residues. The CDR3 coding sequence is TGTGCCAGCAGCTTAGTACGGGATAACTATGGCTACACCTTC. The encoded protein is CASSLVRDNYGYTF.